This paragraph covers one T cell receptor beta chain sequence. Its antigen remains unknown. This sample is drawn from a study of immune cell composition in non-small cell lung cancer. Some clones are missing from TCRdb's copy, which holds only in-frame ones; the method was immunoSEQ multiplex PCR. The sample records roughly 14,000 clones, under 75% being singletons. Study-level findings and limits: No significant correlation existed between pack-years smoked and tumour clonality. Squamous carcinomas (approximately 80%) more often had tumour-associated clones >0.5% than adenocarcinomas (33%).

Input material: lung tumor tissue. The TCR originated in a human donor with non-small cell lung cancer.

CDR3 sequence: CASTKPTGGTNEKLFF. The CDR3 bases are TGTGCCAGCACCAAGCCGACAGGGGGCACTAATGAAAAACTGTTTTTT. The V call is TRBV6-6, the J call TRBJ1-4; 10 nucleotides agree with TRBD1. Germline CDR1 MNHNY, CDR2 SVGAGI (reference sequence). V was pared by 7 bases and J by 2 bases, with 7 bases of the junction left unmatched. The CDR3 spans 16 residues.